Included here is one TCR beta chain sequence, with context. The PCR made use of 60 Vbeta and 13 Jbeta primers. Sequencing was performed with immunoSEQ multiplex PCR; in TCRdb, only in-frame clones are kept and a portion is missing. This sample has fewer than 200,000 clones; less than 90% occur once, and the top ten carry just over 4.5%. The ends were cut back, 0 bases at V and 2 bases at J, with 12 bases in the middle. CDR1 and CDR2 (germline): SGHNT, YYREEE (reference sequence). This CDR3 has 15 amino acids. The data were obtained in a study of cytomegalovirus exposure and HLA in healthy donors. Sequenced input: PBMCs. The clonotype was recovered from a woman aged 45 to 65 in good health and CMV-seropositive. The rearrangement joins TRBV5-4 to TRBJ2-7, with D possibly TRBD1 on 5 matching bases. The CDR3 reads CASSLVLGRAYEQYF. DNA of the CDR3: TGTGCCAGCAGCTTGGTATTGGGCAGGGCCTACGAGCAGTACTTC.